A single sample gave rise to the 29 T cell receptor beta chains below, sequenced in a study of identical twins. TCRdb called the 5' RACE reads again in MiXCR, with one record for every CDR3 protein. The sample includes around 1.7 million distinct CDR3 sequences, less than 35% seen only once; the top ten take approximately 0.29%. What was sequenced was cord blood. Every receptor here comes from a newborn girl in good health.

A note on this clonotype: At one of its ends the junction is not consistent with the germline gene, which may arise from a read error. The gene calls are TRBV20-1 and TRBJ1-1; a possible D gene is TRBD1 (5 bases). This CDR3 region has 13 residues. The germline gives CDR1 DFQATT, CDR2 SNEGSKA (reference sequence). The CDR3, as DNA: TGCACTGCTAGAGGCAGAGGGGTTGGTGAAGCTTTCTTT. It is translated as CTARGRGVGEAFF.

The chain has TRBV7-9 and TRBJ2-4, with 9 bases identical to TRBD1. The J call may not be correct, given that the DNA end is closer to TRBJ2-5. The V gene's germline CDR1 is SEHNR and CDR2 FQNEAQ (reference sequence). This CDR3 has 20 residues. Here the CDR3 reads CASSFTPVTGGLVLGETQYF. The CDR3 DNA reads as TGTGCCAGCAGCTTTACCCCAGTCACAGGGGGCCTGGTGTTAGGAGAGACCCAGTACTTC.

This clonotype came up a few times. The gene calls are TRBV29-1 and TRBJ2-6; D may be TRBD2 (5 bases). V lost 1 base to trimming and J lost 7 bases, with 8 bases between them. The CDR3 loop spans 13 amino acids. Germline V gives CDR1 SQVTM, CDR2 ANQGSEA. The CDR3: CSVEAGDANVLTF. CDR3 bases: TGCAGCGTTGAAGCCGGGGATGCCAACGTCCTGACTTTC.

CDR3 sequence reads: CASSLDSSGEAQYF. The CDR3 bases are TGTGCCAGCAGCTTGGACAGTTCGGGAGAGGCCCAGTACTTC. The rearrangement joins TRBV5-6 to TRBJ2-7; weak D call: TRBD2 (6 bases). The V end was cut by 0 bases, the J end by 10 bases, with 17 bases between. Germline assignment: CDR1 SGHDT and CDR2 YYEEEE. The CDR3 contains 14 residues.

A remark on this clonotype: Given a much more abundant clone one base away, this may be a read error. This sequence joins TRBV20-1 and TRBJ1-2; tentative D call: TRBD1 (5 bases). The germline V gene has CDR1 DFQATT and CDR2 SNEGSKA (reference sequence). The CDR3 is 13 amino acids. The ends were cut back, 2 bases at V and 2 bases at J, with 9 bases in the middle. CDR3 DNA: TGCAGTGCTAGATACTCAGGGAACTATGGCTACACCTTC. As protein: CSARYSGNYGYTF.

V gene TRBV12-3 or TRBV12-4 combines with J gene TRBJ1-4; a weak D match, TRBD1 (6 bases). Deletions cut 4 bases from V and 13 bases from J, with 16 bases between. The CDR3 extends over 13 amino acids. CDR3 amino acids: CASSSLGEGGLFF. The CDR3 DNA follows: TGTGCCAGCAGTTCGCTAGGGGAGGGGGGACTGTTTTTT.

CDR3: CASSWEGGEAFF. CDR3 DNA sequence: TGTGCCAGCAGTTGGGAGGGGGGCGAAGCTTTCTTT. The J gene is TRBJ1-1, the V gene TRBV25-1; perhaps TRBD1 as D (6 bases). The CDR3 extends over 12 amino acids. In germline, CDR1 is MGHDK, CDR2 SYGVNS. Between the trimmed V and J ends, which lost 5 bases and 8 bases, there was a span of 12 bases. The full variable domain, its missing parts supplied by reference TRBV25-1 and TRBJ1-1, is EADIYQTPRYLVIGTGKKITLECSQTMGHDKMYWYQQDPGMELHLIHYSYGVNSTEKGDLSSESTVSRIRTEHFPLTLESARPSHTSQYLCASSWEGGEAFFGQGTRLTVV.

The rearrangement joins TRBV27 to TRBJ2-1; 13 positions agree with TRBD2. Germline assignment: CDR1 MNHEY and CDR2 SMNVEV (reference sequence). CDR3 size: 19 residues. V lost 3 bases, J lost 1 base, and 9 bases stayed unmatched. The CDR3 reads CASSLAGLAGAGSYNEQFF. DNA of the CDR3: TGTGCCAGCAGTTTGGCCGGACTAGCGGGAGCCGGATCCTACAATGAGCAGTTCTTC.

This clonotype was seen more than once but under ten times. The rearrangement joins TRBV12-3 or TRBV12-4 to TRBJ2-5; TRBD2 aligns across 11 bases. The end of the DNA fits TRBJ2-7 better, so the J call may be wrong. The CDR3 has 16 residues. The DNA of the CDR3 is TGTGCCAGCAGTTTAGCGAGACTAGCGGGGACGGACGAGCAGTACTTC. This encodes CASSLARLAGTDEQYF.

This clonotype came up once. This CDR3 reads CASSLRPMRGYNEQYF. The CDR3 coding sequence is TGTGCCAGCAGTTTACGACCTATGCGGGGTTACAATGAGCAGTACTTC. This chain links TRBV12-3 or TRBV12-4 with TRBJ2-5, with D maybe TRBD2 (6 bases). This CDR3 is 16 amino acids long. V lost 2 bases and J 11 bases, leaving 24 bases between the germline ends.

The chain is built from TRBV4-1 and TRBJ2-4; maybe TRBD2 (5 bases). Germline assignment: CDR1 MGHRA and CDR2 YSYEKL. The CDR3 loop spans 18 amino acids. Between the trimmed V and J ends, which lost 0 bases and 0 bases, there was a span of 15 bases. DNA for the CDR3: TGCGCCAGCAGCCAAGAACCCAGGAGGCCCTTAGCCAAAAACATTCAGTACTTC. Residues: CASSQEPRRPLAKNIQYF.

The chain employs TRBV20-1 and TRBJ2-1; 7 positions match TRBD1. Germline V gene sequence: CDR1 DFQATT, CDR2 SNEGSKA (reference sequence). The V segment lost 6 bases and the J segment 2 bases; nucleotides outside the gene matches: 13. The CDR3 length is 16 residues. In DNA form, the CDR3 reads TGCAGTGCCAGACGGTCCGCCGGGACAGCCTACAATGAGCAGTTCTTC. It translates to CSARRSAGTAYNEQFF.

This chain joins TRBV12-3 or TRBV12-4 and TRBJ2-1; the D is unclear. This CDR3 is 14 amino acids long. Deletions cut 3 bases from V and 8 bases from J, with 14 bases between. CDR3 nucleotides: TGTGCCAGCAGTTTGGGGTTTAGTGCCGATGAGCAGTTCTTC. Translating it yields CASSLGFSADEQFF.

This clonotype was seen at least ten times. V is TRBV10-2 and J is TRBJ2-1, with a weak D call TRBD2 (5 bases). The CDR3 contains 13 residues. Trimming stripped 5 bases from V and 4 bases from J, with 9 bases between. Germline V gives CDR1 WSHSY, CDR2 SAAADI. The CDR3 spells CASSWTRYNEQFF. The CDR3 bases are TGCGCCAGCAGTTGGACTCGATACAATGAGCAGTTCTTC.

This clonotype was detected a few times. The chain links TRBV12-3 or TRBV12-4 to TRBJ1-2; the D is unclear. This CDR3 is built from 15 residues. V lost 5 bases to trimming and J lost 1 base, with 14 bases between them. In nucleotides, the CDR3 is TGTGCCAGCAGTATAGGGTCGCTCCTTAACTATGGCTACACCTTC. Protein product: CASSIGSLLNYGYTF.

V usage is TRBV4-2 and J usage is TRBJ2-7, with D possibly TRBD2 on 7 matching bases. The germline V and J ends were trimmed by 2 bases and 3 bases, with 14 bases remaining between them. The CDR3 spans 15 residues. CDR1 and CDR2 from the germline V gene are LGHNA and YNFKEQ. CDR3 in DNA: TGTGCCAGCAGCCAAAGGGGGGGCGTCTTCTACGAGCAGTACTTC. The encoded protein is CASSQRGGVFYEQYF.

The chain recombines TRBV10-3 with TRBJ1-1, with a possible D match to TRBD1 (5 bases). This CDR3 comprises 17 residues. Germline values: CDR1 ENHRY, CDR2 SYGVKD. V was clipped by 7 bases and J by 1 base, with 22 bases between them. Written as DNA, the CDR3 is TGTGCCATCAAGTCGGCAGGGTCGCGGACCTGGAACACTGAAGCTTTCTTT. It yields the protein CAIKSAGSRTWNTEAFF.

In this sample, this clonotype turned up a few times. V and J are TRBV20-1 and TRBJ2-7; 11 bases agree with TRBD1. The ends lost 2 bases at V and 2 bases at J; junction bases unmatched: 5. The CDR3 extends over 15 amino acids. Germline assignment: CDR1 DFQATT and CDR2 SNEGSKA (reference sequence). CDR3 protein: CSARPGTGGAYEQYF. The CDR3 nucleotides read TGCAGTGCTAGACCCGGGACAGGGGGAGCCTACGAGCAGTACTTC.

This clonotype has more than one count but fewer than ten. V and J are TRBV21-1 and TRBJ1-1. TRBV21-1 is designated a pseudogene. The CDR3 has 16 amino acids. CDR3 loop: CASSKFSVVKGTEAFF. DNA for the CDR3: TGTGCCAGCAGCAAGTTCTCGGTCGTGAAAGGCACTGAAGCTTTCTTT.

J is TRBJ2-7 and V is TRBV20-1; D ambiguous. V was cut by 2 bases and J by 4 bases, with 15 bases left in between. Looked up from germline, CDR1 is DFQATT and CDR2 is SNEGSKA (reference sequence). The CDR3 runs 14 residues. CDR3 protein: CSARSPSPQYEQYF. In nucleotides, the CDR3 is TGCAGTGCTAGATCGCCATCTCCCCAATACGAGCAGTACTTC.

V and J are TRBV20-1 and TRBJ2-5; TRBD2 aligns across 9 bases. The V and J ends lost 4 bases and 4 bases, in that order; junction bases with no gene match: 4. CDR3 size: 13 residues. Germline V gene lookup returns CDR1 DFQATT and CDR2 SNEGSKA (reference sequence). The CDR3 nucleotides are TGCAGTGCTATGGCGGGGGGGCCAGAGACCCAGTACTTC. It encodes CSAMAGGPETQYF.

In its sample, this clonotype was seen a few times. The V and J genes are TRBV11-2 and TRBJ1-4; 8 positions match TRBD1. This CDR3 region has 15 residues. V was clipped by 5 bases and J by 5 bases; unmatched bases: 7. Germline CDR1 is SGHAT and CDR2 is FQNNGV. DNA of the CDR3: TGTGCCAGCAGCGCGAACACAGGGGGGAATGAAAAACTGTTTTTT. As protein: CASSANTGGNEKLFF.

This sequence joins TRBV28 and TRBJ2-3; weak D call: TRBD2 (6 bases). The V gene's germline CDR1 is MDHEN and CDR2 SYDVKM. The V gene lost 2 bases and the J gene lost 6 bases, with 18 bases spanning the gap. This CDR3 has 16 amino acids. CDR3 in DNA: TGTGCCAGCAGTTTACCCCTGTTGGGGGGAGCGGATACGCAGTATTTT. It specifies CASSLPLLGGADTQYF.

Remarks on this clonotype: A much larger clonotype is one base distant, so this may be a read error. For the CDR3, the DNA is TGTGCCCGCAGCCTAACTGAGGGCACAGATACGCAGTATTTT. This sequence encodes CARSLTEGTDTQYF. The chain carries TRBV4-2 and TRBJ2-3, with D unresolved. CDR1 and CDR2 from the germline V gene are LGHNA and YNFKEQ. The CDR3 runs 14 residues.

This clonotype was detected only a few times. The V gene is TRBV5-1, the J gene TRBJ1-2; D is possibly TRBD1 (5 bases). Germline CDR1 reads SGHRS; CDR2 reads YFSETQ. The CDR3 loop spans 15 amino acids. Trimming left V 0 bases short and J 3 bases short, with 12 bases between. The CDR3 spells CASSLEGPAYYGYTF. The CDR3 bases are TGCGCCAGCAGCTTGGAGGGGCCCGCTTACTATGGCTACACCTTC. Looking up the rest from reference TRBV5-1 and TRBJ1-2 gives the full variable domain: KAGVTQTPRYLIKTRGQQVTLSCSPISGHRSVSWYQQTPGQGLQFLFEYFSETQRNKGNFPGRFSGRQFSNSRSEMNVSTLELGDSALYLCASSLEGPAYYGYTFGSGTRLTVV.

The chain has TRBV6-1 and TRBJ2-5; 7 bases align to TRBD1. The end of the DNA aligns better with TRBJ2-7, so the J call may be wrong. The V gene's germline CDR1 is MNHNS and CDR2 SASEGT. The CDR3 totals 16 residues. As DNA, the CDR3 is TGTGCCAGCAGTGAAGAACTTGGGACAGTTTTCCACGAGCAGTACTTC. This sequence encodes CASSEELGTVFHEQYF.

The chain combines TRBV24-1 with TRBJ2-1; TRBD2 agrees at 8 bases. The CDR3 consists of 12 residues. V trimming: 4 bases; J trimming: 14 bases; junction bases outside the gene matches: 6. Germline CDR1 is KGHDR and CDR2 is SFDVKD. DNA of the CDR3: TGTGCCACCAGTGACTCCGGGACTAGAAAGTTCTTC. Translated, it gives CATSDSGTRKFF.

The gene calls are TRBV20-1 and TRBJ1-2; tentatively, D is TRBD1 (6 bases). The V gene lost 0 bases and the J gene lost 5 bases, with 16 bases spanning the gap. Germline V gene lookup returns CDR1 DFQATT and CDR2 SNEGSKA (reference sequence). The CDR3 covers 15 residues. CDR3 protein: CSAREGAREDYGYTF. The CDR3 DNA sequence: TGCAGTGCTAGAGAGGGGGCCAGGGAGGATTATGGCTACACCTTC.

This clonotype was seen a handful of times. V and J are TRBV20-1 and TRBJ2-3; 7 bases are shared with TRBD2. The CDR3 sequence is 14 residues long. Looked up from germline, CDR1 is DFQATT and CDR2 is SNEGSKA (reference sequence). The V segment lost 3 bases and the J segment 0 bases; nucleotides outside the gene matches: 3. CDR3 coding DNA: TGCAGTGCTAGGGGTAGCGGGAGCACAGATACGCAGTATTTT. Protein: CSARGSGSTDTQYF.